This T cell receptor (beta chain) was retrieved from a study of T cell responses to AZD1222 COVID-19 vaccine. The CDR3 totals 15 residues. V was clipped by 1 base and J by 8 bases; unmatched bases: 7. Germline V gene sequence: CDR1 LGHNA, CDR2 YNFKEQ. A note on this clone: Its target is not known.

Study-wide results and limits: Seropositivity was recorded at baseline in only a handful of AZD1222 recipients. Targeting of unmutated variant regions was reportedly seen in nearly half of spike-specific TCRs.

Assay: immunoSEQ multiplex PCR; the TCRdb copy retains only in-frame clones and omits some. The repertoire holds about 89,000 clones, about 86% seen once, with 5.5% to 6% in the top ten. Second doses that came at about 4 or about 12 weeks were put together. Material: peripheral blood, obtained 28 days after the second AZD1222 dose. This sequence was found in an adult who received the AZD1222 COVID-19 vaccine. J is TRBJ2-1 and V is TRBV4-2; TRBD1 agrees at 8 bases. The CDR3 protein is CASSQVRGPEDEQFF. The CDR3 nucleotides read TGTGCCAGCAGCCAAGTCAGGGGGCCCGAGGATGAGCAGTTCTTC.